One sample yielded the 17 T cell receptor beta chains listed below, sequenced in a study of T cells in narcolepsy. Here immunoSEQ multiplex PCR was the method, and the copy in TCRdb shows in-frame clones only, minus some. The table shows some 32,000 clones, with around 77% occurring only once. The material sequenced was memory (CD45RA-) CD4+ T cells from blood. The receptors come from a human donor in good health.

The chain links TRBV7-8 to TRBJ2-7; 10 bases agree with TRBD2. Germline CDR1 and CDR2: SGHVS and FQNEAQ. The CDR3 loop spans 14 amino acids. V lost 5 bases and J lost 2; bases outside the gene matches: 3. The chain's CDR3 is CASSTSGNAYEQYF. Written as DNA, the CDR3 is TGTGCCAGCAGCACTAGCGGGAATGCCTACGAGCAGTACTTC. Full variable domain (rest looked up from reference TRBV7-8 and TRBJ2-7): GAGVSQSPRYKVAKRGQDVALRCDPISGHVSLFWYQQALGQGPEFLTYFQNEAQLDKSGLPSDRFFAERPEGSVSTLKIQRTQQEDSAVYLCASSTSGNAYEQYFGPGTRLTVT.

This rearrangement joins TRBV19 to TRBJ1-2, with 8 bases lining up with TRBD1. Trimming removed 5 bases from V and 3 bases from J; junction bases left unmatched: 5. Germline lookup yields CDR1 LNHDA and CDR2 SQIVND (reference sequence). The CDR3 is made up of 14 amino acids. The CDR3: CASSSNRGDYGYTF. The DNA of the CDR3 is TGTGCCAGTAGTTCAAACAGGGGGGACTATGGCTACACCTTC. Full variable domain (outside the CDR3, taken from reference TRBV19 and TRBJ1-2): DGGITQSPKYLFRKEGQNVTLSCEQNLNHDAMYWYRQDPGQGLRLIYYSQIVNDFQKGDIAEGYSVSREKKESFPLTVTSAQKNPTAFYLCASSSNRGDYGYTFGSGTRLTVV.

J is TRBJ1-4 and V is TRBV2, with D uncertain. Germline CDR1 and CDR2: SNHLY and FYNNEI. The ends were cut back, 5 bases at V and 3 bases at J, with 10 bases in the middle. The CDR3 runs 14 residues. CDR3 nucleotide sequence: TGTGCCAGCAGTTGGACCGCATCTAATGAAAAACTGTTTTTT. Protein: CASSWTASNEKLFF.

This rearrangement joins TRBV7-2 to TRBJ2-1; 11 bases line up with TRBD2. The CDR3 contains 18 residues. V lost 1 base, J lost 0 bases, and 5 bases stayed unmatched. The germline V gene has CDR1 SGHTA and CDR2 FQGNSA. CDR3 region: CASSLGGLAGGSYNEQFF. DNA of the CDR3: TGTGCCAGCAGCTTAGGAGGACTAGCGGGCGGCTCCTACAATGAGCAGTTCTTC.

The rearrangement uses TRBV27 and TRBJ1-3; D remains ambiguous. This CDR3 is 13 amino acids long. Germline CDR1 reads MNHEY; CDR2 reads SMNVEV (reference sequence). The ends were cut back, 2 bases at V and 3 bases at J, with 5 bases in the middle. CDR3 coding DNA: TGTGCCAGCAGTTTACACGGTGGAAACACCATATATTTT. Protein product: CASSLHGGNTIYF.

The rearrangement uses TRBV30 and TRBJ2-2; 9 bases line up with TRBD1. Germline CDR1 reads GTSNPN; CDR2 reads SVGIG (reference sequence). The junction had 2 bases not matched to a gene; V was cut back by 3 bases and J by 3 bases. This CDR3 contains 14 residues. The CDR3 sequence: CAWRDRGYTGELFF. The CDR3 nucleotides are TGTGCCTGGAGGGACAGGGGTTACACCGGGGAGCTGTTTTTT.

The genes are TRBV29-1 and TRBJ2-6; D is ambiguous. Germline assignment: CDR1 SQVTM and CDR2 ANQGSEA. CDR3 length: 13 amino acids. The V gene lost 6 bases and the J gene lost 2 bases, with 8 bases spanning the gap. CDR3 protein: CSVTETGANVLTF. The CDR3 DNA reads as TGCAGCGTGACGGAGACTGGGGCCAACGTCCTGACTTTC.

The CDR3 region has the DNA TGTGCCAGCAGCTTGGATTGGGGTGAGAATTCACCCCTCCACTTT. This encodes CASSLDWGENSPLHF. The chain uses TRBV5-4 and TRBJ1-6; D ambiguous. The CDR3 has 15 amino acids. Looked up from germline, CDR1 is SGHNT and CDR2 is YYREEE (reference sequence). V gave up 0 bases and J gave up 7 bases, with 11 bases separating them.

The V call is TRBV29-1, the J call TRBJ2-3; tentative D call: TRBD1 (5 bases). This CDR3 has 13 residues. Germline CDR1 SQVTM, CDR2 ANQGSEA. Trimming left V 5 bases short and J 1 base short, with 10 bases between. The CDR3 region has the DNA TGCAGCGTTCGGCAGGGCGGCACAGATACGCAGTATTTT. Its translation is CSVRQGGTDTQYF.

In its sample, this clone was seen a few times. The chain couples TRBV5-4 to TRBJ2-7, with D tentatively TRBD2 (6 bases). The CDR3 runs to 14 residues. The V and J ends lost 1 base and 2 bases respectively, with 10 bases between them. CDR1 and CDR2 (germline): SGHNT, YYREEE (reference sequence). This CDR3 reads CASSLRGRAYEQYF. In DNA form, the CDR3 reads TGTGCCAGCAGCTTGCGGGGGAGAGCCTACGAGCAGTACTTC.

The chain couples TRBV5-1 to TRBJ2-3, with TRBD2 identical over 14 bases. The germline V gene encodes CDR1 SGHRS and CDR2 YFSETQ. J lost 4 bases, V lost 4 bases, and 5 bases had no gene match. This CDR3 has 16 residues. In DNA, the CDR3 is TGCGCCAGCAGCGAGGGACTAGCGGGAGCGGCAGATACGCAGTATTTT. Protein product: CASSEGLAGAADTQYF.

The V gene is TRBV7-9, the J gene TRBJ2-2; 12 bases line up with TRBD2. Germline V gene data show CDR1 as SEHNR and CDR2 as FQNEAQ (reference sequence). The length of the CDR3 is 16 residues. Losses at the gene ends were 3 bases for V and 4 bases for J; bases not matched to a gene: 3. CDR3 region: CASSFRLAGVTGELFF. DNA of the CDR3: TGTGCCAGCAGCTTCCGACTAGCGGGGGTCACCGGGGAGCTGTTTTTT.

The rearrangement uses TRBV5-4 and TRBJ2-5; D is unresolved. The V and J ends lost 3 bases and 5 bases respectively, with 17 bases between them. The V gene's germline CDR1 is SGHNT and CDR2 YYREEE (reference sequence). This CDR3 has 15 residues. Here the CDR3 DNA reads TGTGCCAGCAGCTCCCAGATAGCCTCTGCCGAGACCCAGTACTTC. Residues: CASSSQIASAETQYF.

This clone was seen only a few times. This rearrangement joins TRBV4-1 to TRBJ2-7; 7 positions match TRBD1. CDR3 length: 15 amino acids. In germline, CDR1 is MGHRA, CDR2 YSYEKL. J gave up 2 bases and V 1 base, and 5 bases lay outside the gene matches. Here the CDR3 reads CASSQVSQGTYEQYF. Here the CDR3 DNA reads TGCGCCAGCAGCCAAGTATCACAGGGGACCTACGAGCAGTACTTC.

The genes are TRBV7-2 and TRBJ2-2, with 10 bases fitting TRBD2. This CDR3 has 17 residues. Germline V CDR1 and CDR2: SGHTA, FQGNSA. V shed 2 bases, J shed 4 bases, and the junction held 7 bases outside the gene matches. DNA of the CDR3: TGTGCCAGCAGCTTATTTCCTAGCGGGAGACCCACCGGGGAGCTGTTTTTT. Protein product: CASSLFPSGRPTGELFF.

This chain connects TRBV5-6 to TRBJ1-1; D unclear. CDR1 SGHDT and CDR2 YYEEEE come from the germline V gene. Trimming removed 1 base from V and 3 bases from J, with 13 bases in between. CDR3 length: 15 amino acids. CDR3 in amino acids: CASSLRGIQYTEAFF. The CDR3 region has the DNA TGTGCCAGCAGCTTGCGTGGGATTCAATACACTGAAGCTTTCTTT. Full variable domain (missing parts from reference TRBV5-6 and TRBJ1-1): DAGVTQSPTHLIKTRGQQVTLRCSPKSGHDTVSWYQQALGQGPQFIFQYYEEEERQRGNFPDRFSGHQFPNYSSELNVNALLLGDSALYLCASSLRGIQYTEAFFGQGTRLTVV.

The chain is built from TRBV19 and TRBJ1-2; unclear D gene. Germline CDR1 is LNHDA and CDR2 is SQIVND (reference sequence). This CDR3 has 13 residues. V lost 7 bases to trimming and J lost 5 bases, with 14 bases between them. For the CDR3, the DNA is TGTGCCAGTACGAGAGGGAGTTTTTATGGCTACACCTTC. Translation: CASTRGSFYGYTF.